The entry below describes one T cell receptor (beta chain). Antigen unknown. Profiling relied on immunoSEQ multiplex PCR, and the TCRdb table lists in-frame clones only, not all of them. The data show some 5,000 clones, 65% to 70% seen once. This record belongs to a study of CD8 T cell repertoires and HIV-1 epitope variants. Study overall: Controls included no peptide, Ebola AY9 epitope, and a CMV, EBV, flu pool.

Findings of the study overall: A handful of clonotypes recognized Nef KF9, one HW9, none TAALDMSHF.

From germline, CDR1 is MRHNA and CDR2 SNTAGT. Trimming took off 2 bases at V and 2 bases at J, with 13 bases between the two ends. This CDR3 has 15 residues. Sequenced: cultured CD8+ T cells derived from PBMCs. The receptor comes from a male donor with HIV. The chain uses TRBV6-4 and TRBJ2-7, with TRBD2 as a possible D gene (6 bases). The CDR3 DNA is TGTGCCAGCAGTGACCCGGGACTGATAACCTACGAGCAGTACTTC. Translated: CASSDPGLITYEQYF.